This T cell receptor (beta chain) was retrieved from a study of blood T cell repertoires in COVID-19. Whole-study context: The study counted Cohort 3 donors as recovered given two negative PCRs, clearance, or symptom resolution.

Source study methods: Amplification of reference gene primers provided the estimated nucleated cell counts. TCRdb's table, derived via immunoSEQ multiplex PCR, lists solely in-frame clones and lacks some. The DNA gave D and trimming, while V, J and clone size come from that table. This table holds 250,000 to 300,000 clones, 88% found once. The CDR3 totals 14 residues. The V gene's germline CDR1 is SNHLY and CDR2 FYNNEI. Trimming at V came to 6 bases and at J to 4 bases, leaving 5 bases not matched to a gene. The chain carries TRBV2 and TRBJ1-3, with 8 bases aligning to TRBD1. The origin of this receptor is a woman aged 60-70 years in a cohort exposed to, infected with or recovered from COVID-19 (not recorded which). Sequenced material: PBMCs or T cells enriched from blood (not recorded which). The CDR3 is CASSARQGGNTIYF. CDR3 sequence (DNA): TGTGCCAGCAGCGCCCGACAGGGGGGAAACACCATATATTTT.